The TCR beta chain under discussion was sequenced for a study of OX40 agonist ivuxolimab in advanced cancers. Study at large: Partial responses, seen in three patients, involved one hepatocellular carcinoma and two cutaneous melanomas.

Libraries were prepared by immunoSEQ multiplex PCR; TCRdb keeps only in-frame clonotypes and omits some of them. The sample lists tens of thousands of clones, approximately 86% seen once, with 2.8% in the top ten. Per the germline V gene, CDR1 is SGHTA and CDR2 is FQGNSA. The CDR3 extends over 12 amino acids. Trimming took off 4 bases at V and 3 bases at J, with 4 bases between the two ends. The TCR sequence derives from an adult with an advanced solid tumor such as melanoma, head and neck, liver or kidney cancer. The specimen comprised CD4+ or CD8+ T cells sorted from blood, sampled in a trial of the OX40 agonist ivuxolimab. V usage is TRBV7-2 and J usage is TRBJ1-5; D is unclear. This CDR3 reads CASSSYNQPQHF. CDR3 bases: TGTGCCAGCAGCTCCTACAATCAGCCCCAGCATTTT.